The 30 T cell receptor beta chains presented below share a single source sample, sequenced in a study of cytomegalovirus exposure and HLA in healthy donors. Amplification used 60 Vbeta primers and 13 Jbeta primers. Only in-frame clones appear in the TCRdb table, and some are missing; sequencing was by immunoSEQ multiplex PCR. The data show 200,000 to 250,000 clones, 65% to 85% seen once. The sample taken for sequencing was PBMCs. Receptors were obtained from a boy between 2 and 10 years old in good health and CMV-seronegative.

The chain uses TRBV19 and TRBJ2-2; TRBD1 aligns across 7 bases. The CDR3 length is 14 residues. The germline V gene encodes CDR1 LNHDA and CDR2 SQIVND (reference sequence). V dropped 6 bases and J dropped 3; count of bases not matched to a gene: 4. CDR3 in DNA: TGTGCCAGTAGCGGGACAGCATACACCGGGGAGCTGTTTTTT. Translating gives CASSGTAYTGELFF.

The J gene is TRBJ1-2, the V gene TRBV27; 8 bases are shared with TRBD1. With 7 bases clipped from V and 2 bases from J, the junction kept 9 bases outside the gene matches. The CDR3 loop spans 15 amino acids. CDR1 is MNHEY and CDR2 is SMNVEV in the germline V gene (reference sequence). The CDR3 region is CASKVDRGKNYGYTF. The DNA for the CDR3 is TGTGCCAGCAAAGTTGACAGGGGAAAGAACTATGGCTACACCTTC.

The V call is TRBV9, the J call TRBJ1-6; no definite D call. With 4 bases removed from V and 5 bases from J, the gap between germline ends came to 10 bases. The CDR3 is made up of 14 amino acids. Germline assignment: CDR1 SGDLS and CDR2 YYNGEE. The CDR3 DNA reads TGTGCCAGCAGCCAGAAGGCGGATAATTCACCCCTCCACTTT. As protein: CASSQKADNSPLHF. Using reference TRBV9 and TRBJ1-6 for the parts outside the CDR3, the full variable domain is DSGVTQTPKHLITATGQRVTLRCSPRSGDLSVYWYQQSLDQGLQFLIQYYNGEERAKGNILERFSAQQFPDLHSELNLSSLELGDSALYFCASSQKADNSPLHFGNGTRLTVT.

CDR3 DNA: TGTGCCAGCAGCCAAGTAGCGGTGACAGATACGCAGTATTTT. Protein: CASSQVAVTDTQYF. This rearrangement joins TRBV14 to TRBJ2-3; TRBD2 might be the D (6 bases). The CDR3 consists of 14 residues. Trimming took off 1 base at V and 3 bases at J, with 8 bases between the two ends. Germline assignment: CDR1 SGHDN and CDR2 FVKESK.

V usage is TRBV2 and J usage is TRBJ2-5, with TRBD2 matching over 8 bases. The CDR3 is made up of 16 amino acids. With 0 bases clipped from V and 6 bases from J, the junction kept 9 bases outside the gene matches. The germline gives CDR1 SNHLY, CDR2 FYNNEI. CDR3 residues: CASSEALAGRLQTQYF. The CDR3 nucleotides read TGTGCCAGCAGTGAAGCGCTAGCGGGCCGGTTGCAGACCCAGTACTTC.

This rearrangement joins TRBV2 to TRBJ1-1; D remains unclear. Trimming shortened V by 7 bases and J by 0 bases, and 9 bases separated the two germline ends. The CDR3 covers 13 residues. Looked up from germline, CDR1 is SNHLY and CDR2 is FYNNEI. The CDR3 protein is CASNPSVNTEAFF. The CDR3 DNA sequence: TGTGCCAGCAACCCCAGTGTGAACACTGAAGCTTTCTTT.

The chain is built from TRBV9 and TRBJ2-2, with 11 bases matching TRBD1. This CDR3 spans 16 amino acids. J lost 4 bases, V lost 2 bases, and 4 bases had no gene match. Germline CDR1 reads SGDLS; CDR2 reads YYNGEE. CDR3 in DNA: TGTGCCAGCAGCGTGACTGGGACAGGGGGCACCGGGGAGCTGTTTTTT. It encodes CASSVTGTGGTGELFF.

A few counts support this clone. The V and J genes are TRBV10-3 and TRBJ1-2; D perhaps matches TRBD1 (5 bases). Germline V gene sequence: CDR1 ENHRY, CDR2 SYGVKD. V was cut by 10 bases and J by 6 bases, with 12 bases left in between. The CDR3 is 11 residues long. The CDR3 DNA reads TGTGCCACCAGAGGGGCTGATGGCTACACCTTC. Amino acid sequence: CATRGADGYTF.

This clone is a singleton in its sample. One junction end disagrees with the germline gene, perhaps due to a read error. The chain recombines TRBV7-7 with TRBJ1-1; D not certain. Germline V CDR1 and CDR2: SSHAT, FNYEAQ (reference sequence). The CDR3 has 14 residues. CDR3 bases: TGTGCTAGCAGCTTAGGCGGCCAGAACACTGAAGCTTTCTTT. Translation gives CASSLGGQNTEAFF.

As DNA, the CDR3 is TGTGCCAGCAGCCTTAGGGGGGGGGCGGCAGAGACCCAGTACTTC. Translating gives CASSLRGGAAETQYF. The chain uses TRBV7-3 and TRBJ2-5; a possible D gene is TRBD2 (7 bases). The CDR3 runs 15 residues. V was cut by 5 bases and J by 4 bases, with 17 bases left in between. Germline CDR1 reads SGHTA; CDR2 reads FQGTGA. Based on the CDR3 plus reference TRBV7-3 and TRBJ2-5, the full variable domain is GAGVSQTPSNKVTEKGKYVELRCDPISGHTALYWYRQSLGQGPEFLIYFQGTGAADDSGLPNDRFFAVRPEGSVSTLKIQRTERGDSAVYLCASSLRGGAAETQYFGPGTRLLVL.

V usage is TRBV11-2 and J usage is TRBJ1-3; 8 positions match TRBD1. The CDR3 is 17 residues long. The germline V gene encodes CDR1 SGHAT and CDR2 FQNNGV. V shed 8 bases and J 1 base; nucleotides not matched to a gene: 13. The CDR3, as DNA: TGTGCCAGCTTACAGCTTACGGACAGGGTTTCTGGAAACACCATATATTTT. Protein sequence: CASLQLTDRVSGNTIYF. Together with reference TRBV11-2 and TRBJ1-3, the CDR3 gives the full variable domain: EAGVAQSPRYKIIEKRQSVAFWCNPISGHATLYWYQQILGQGPKLLIQFQNNGVVDDSQLPKDRFSAERLKGVDSTLKIQPAKLEDSAVYLCASLQLTDRVSGNTIYFGEGSWLTVV.

The chain is built from TRBV7-3 and TRBJ2-1; 12 bases align to TRBD2. Germline-derived CDR1 and CDR2 are SGHTA and FQGTGA. V trimming: 5 bases; J trimming: 5 bases; junction bases outside the gene matches: 4. The CDR3 covers 15 residues. The CDR3 protein is CASSLRLAGDNEQFF. As DNA, the CDR3 is TGTGCCAGCAGCCTCCGACTAGCGGGGGACAATGAGCAGTTCTTC. Full variable domain (missing parts from reference TRBV7-3 and TRBJ2-1): GAGVSQTPSNKVTEKGKYVELRCDPISGHTALYWYRQSLGQGPEFLIYFQGTGAADDSGLPNDRFFAVRPEGSVSTLKIQRTERGDSAVYLCASSLRLAGDNEQFFGPGTRLTVL.

The V call is TRBV6-5, the J call TRBJ1-1; D gene unclear. CDR1 and CDR2 (germline): MNHEY, SVGAGI. V was pared by 4 bases and J by 1 base, with 4 bases between. This CDR3 region has 12 residues. The CDR3 protein is CASSSKNTEAFF. The CDR3 DNA sequence: TGTGCCAGCAGTTCAAAGAACACTGAAGCTTTCTTT.

The chain uses TRBV5-1 and TRBJ2-5, with 11 bases lining up with TRBD1. Matching the DNA end better, TRBJ2-7 makes the J call doubtful. CDR3 size: 15 residues. Per germline, CDR1 SGHRS and CDR2 YFSETQ. The CDR3, as DNA: TGCGCCAGCAGCCGCGGGACAGGGGGCTCCTACGAGCAGTACTTC. Protein sequence: CASSRGTGGSYEQYF.

This clone was found a few times. J is TRBJ1-1 and V is TRBV6-1, with D possibly matching TRBD1 (6 bases). V lost 7 bases, J lost 1 base, and 16 bases lay in between. In germline, CDR1 is MNHNS, CDR2 SASEGT. The CDR3 totals 15 residues. CDR3 residues: CASTLTRGANTEAFF. The CDR3 bases are TGTGCCAGCACCCTAACCCGGGGGGCGAACACTGAAGCTTTCTTT.

V and J are TRBV19 and TRBJ2-7; a possible D gene is TRBD1 (5 bases). Germline loops: CDR1 LNHDA, CDR2 SQIVND (reference sequence). Trimming took off 1 base at V and 2 bases at J, with 9 bases between the two ends. The CDR3 is made up of 14 amino acids. The DNA of the CDR3 is TGTGCCAGTAGTATAGGGGGCGCCGCCTACGAGCAGTACTTC. It specifies CASSIGGAAYEQYF.

The rearrangement uses TRBV20-1 and TRBJ2-7; 7 positions match TRBD1. V was clipped by 6 bases and J by 7 bases; unmatched bases: 3. The CDR3 length is 10 residues. Germline loops: CDR1 DFQATT, CDR2 SNEGSKA (reference sequence). The CDR3 protein is CSAQGVEQYF. As DNA, the CDR3 is TGCAGTGCGCAGGGGGTTGAGCAGTACTTC.

The chain has TRBV2 and TRBJ2-5, with D possibly being TRBD2 (5 bases). This CDR3 region has 13 residues. V was pared by 3 bases and J by 6 bases, with 11 bases between. Looked up from germline, CDR1 is SNHLY and CDR2 is FYNNEI. The CDR3 DNA reads TGTGCCAGCAGTGACCCTAGCTGGCAGACCCAGTACTTC. Translating gives CASSDPSWQTQYF.

V is TRBV4-2 and J is TRBJ2-5; TRBD2 is a possible D gene (5 bases). The CDR3 is made up of 18 amino acids. V gave up 2 bases and J gave up 1 base, with 20 bases separating them. CDR1 is LGHNA, CDR2 YNFKEQ, per germline. This CDR3 reads CASSQNGNPGSGQETQYF. The CDR3 DNA follows: TGTGCCAGCAGCCAAAATGGGAACCCGGGAAGCGGCCAAGAGACCCAGTACTTC.

The genes are TRBV30 and TRBJ2-7; 10 bases match TRBD2. Trimming cost V 0 bases and J 4 bases; bases outside gene matches: 12. Germline-derived CDR1 and CDR2 are GTSNPN and SVGIG (reference sequence). CDR3 length: 17 residues. This chain's CDR3 is CAWSVSGLADLSYEQYF. The CDR3 nucleotides read TGTGCCTGGAGTGTCTCCGGACTAGCGGATCTCTCGTACGAGCAGTACTTC.

This clone was seen more than once but under ten times. The chain combines TRBV6-1 with TRBJ2-1, with TRBD2 matching 12 bases. Germline CDR1 MNHNS, CDR2 SASEGT. The trim removed 6 bases at V and 6 bases at J, leaving 3 bases unmatched. This CDR3 is built from 14 residues. This CDR3 is CASSTSGRRNEQFF. CDR3 sequence (DNA): TGTGCCAGCAGCACTAGCGGGAGGCGCAATGAGCAGTTCTTC.

The chain carries TRBV2 and TRBJ2-3; 15 nucleotides match TRBD2. CDR3 length: 16 amino acids. The germline V gene encodes CDR1 SNHLY and CDR2 FYNNEI. V was pared by 6 bases and J by 2 bases, with 3 bases of the junction left unmatched. The CDR3 DNA reads as TGTGCCAGCAGGGGGACTAGCGGGAGGTACACAGATACGCAGTATTTT. It yields the protein CASRGTSGRYTDTQYF.

This CDR3 reads CASSPPFSSTGELFF. The CDR3 DNA reads TGCGCCAGCAGCCCCCCGTTCTCCTCCACCGGGGAGCTGTTTTTT. The V gene is TRBV5-1, the J gene TRBJ2-2; D remains unclear. Per germline, CDR1 SGHRS and CDR2 YFSETQ. V gave up 4 bases and J gave up 4 bases, with 14 bases separating them. This CDR3 contains 15 residues.

The rearrangement joins TRBV9 to TRBJ2-3; tentatively, D is TRBD2 (5 bases). Germline-derived CDR1 and CDR2 are SGDLS and YYNGEE. Trimming cost V 0 bases and J 0 bases, with 11 bases left between them. CDR3 length equals 16 residues. The CDR3 region is CASSVEGGLSTDTQYF. The DNA of the CDR3 is TGTGCCAGCAGCGTAGAGGGCGGGCTTAGCACAGATACGCAGTATTTT.

This clone was observed a handful of times. V usage is TRBV6-5 and J usage is TRBJ1-2; D perhaps matches TRBD1 (6 bases). CDR1 is MNHEY and CDR2 is SVGAGI in the germline V gene. The V and J ends lost 3 bases and 5 bases respectively, with 13 bases between them. There are 14 residues in the CDR3. The CDR3 is CASSYRGGRYGYTF. The CDR3 DNA is TGTGCCAGCAGTTATCGGGGGGGCAGATATGGCTACACCTTC.

The V call is TRBV9, the J call TRBJ1-1; D gene unclear. CDR1 SGDLS and CDR2 YYNGEE come from the germline V gene. Deletions cut 5 bases from V and 5 bases from J, with 25 bases between. This CDR3 contains 17 residues. CDR3 residues: CASSYIPWEGVDTEAFF. CDR3 nucleotide sequence: TGTGCCAGCAGTTACATACCTTGGGAGGGTGTGGATACTGAAGCTTTCTTT.

The chain has TRBV18 and TRBJ1-1; no clear D. V gave up 2 bases and J gave up 5 bases, with 21 bases separating them. This CDR3 is 17 amino acids long. Germline-derived CDR1 and CDR2 are KGHSH and LQKENI. The chain's CDR3 is CASSPTWEVSRVTEAFF. As DNA, the CDR3 is TGTGCCAGCTCACCAACTTGGGAGGTTTCGCGAGTTACTGAAGCTTTCTTT.

The rearrangement uses TRBV5-5 and TRBJ2-5; TRBD2 might be the D (6 bases). Deletions cut 4 bases from V and 5 bases from J, with 15 bases between. Germline V gene sequence: CDR1 SGHKS, CDR2 YYEKEE (reference sequence). The CDR3 is 14 residues long. For the CDR3, the DNA is TGTGCCAGCAGCGGCGGGGCGGGGTGGGAGACCCAGTACTTC. This encodes CASSGGAGWETQYF.

The V and J genes are TRBV9 and TRBJ2-5; TRBD2 aligns across 7 bases. V shed 1 base, J shed 4 bases, and the junction held 10 bases outside the gene matches. The CDR3 has 16 residues. Germline values: CDR1 SGDLS, CDR2 YYNGEE. The CDR3 is CASSVRGGVPGETQYF. CDR3 DNA: TGTGCCAGCAGCGTACGGGGAGGGGTGCCGGGAGAGACCCAGTACTTC.

This chain joins TRBV18 and TRBJ2-3; 12 positions agree with TRBD2. Germline loops: CDR1 KGHSH, CDR2 LQKENI. The CDR3 consists of 18 residues. V gave up 5 bases and J gave up 4 bases; unmatched junction bases: 13. The CDR3 DNA sequence: TGTGCCAGCTCAGAATATACACCTAGCGGGGGGGCCGCAGATACGCAGTATTTT. This codes for CASSEYTPSGGAADTQYF.